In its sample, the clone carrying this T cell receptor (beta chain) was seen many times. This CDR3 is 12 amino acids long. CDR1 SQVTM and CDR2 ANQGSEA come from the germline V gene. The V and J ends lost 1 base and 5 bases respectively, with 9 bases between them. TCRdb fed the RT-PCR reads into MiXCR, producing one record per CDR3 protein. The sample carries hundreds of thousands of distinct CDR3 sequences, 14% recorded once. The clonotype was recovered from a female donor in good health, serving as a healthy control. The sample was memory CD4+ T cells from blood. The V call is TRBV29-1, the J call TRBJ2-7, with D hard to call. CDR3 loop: CSVEVNWDEQYF. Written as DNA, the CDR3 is TGCAGCGTTGAAGTTAACTGGGACGAGCAGTACTTC.